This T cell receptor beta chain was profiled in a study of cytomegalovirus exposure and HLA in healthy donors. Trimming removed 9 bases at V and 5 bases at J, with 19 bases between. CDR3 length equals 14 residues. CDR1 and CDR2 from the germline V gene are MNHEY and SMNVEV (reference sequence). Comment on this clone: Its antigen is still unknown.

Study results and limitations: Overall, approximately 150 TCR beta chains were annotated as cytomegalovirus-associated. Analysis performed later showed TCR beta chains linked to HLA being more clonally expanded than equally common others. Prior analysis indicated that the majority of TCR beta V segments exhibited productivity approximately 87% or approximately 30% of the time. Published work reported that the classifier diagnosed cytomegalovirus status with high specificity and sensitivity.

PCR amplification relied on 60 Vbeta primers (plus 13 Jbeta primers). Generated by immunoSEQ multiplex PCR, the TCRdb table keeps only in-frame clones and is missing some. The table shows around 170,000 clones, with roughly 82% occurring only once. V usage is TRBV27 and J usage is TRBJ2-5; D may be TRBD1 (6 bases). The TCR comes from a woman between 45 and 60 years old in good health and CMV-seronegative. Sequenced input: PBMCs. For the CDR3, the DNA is TGTGCCAGTAGACACAGGGTTTACGAGGAGACCCAGTACTTC. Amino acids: CASRHRVYEETQYF.